This TCR beta chain was recorded in a study of cytomegalovirus exposure and HLA in healthy donors. As for the study in general: Researchers found that approximately 77% of over 350 genotyped donors fell within the Caucasian-associated ancestry cluster.

The PCR ran on 60 Vbeta and 13 Jbeta primers. TCRdb keeps only in-frame clones here, not all; method: immunoSEQ multiplex PCR. The repertoire holds 150,000 to 250,000 clones, 85% seen once, with less than 2.5% in the top ten. Findings and caveats of the study: Most subjects had HLA-A and HLA-B alleles reportedly predicted accurately by TCR beta sequences.

The CDR3 covers 11 residues. Remarks on this clone: Antigen unknown.

These donors, healthy bone marrow donors, were studied. The receptor was derived from a woman aged 50 to 65 in good health and CMV-seronegative. Sequenced input: PBMCs. The rearrangement links TRBV21-1 to TRBJ1-1. TRBV21-1 is tagged as a pseudogene. The CDR3 DNA follows: TGTGCCAGCTTTACCGAGGAGTTAGCTTTCTTT. Translation gives CASFTEELAFF.